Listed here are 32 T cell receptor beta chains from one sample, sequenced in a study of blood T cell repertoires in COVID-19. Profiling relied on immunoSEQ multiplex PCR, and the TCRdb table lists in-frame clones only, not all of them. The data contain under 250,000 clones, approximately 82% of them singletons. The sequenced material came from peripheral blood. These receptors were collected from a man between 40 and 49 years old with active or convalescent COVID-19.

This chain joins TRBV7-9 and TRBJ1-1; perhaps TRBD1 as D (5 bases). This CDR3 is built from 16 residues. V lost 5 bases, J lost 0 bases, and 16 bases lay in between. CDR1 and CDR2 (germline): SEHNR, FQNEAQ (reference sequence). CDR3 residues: CASSPPGLLMNTEAFF. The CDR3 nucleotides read TGTGCCAGCAGCCCTCCGGGACTGCTGATGAACACTGAAGCTTTCTTT.

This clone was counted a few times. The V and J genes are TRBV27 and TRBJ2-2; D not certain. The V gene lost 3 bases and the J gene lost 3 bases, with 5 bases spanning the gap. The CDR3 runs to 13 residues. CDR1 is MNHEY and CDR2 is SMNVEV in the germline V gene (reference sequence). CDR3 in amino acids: CASSFRDTGELFF. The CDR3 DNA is TGTGCCAGCAGTTTCCGGGACACCGGGGAGCTGTTTTTT.

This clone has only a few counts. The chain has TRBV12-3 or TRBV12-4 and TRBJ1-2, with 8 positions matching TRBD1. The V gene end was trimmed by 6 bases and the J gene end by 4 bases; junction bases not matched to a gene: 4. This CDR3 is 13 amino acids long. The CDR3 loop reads CASRAGGLYGYTF. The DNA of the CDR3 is TGTGCCAGCAGGGCAGGGGGCCTCTATGGCTACACCTTC.

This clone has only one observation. CDR3 sequence (DNA): TGTGCCAGCAGTTACTCGGGCCAGGGGGTCACTGAAGCTTTCTTT. Its protein is CASSYSGQGVTEAFF. This rearrangement joins TRBV6-5 to TRBJ1-1, with 7 bases fitting TRBD1. Germline V gives CDR1 MNHEY, CDR2 SVGAGI. CDR3 size: 15 residues. V was clipped by 0 bases and J by 4 bases; unmatched bases: 5.

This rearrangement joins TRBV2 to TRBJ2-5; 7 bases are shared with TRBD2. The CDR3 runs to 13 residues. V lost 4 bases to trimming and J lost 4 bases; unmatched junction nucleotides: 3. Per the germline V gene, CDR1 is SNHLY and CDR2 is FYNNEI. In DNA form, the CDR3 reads TGTGCCAGCAGTGGGGGGAGGGGAGAGACCCAGTACTTC. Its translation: CASSGGRGETQYF.

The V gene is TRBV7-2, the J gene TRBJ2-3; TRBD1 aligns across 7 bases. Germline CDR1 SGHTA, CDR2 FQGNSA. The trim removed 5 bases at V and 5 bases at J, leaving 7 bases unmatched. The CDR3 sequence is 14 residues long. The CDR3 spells CASSASPGGDTQYF. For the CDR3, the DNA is TGTGCCAGCAGCGCTTCGCCAGGGGGAGATACGCAGTATTTT.

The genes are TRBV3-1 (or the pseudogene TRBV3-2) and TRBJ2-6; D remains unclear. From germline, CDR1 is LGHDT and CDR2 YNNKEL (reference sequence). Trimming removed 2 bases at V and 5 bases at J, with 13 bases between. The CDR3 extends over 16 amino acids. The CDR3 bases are TGTGCCAGCAGCCAAATAGAAATTTCTAGGGCCAACGTCCTGACTTTC. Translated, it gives CASSQIEISRANVLTF.

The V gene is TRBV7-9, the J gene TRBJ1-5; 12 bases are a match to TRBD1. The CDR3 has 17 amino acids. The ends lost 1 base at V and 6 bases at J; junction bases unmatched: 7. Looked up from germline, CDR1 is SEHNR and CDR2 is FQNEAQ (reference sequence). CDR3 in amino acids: CASSLGSGQGAAQPQHF. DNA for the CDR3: TGTGCCAGCAGCTTAGGGTCGGGACAGGGGGCGGCTCAGCCCCAGCATTTT.

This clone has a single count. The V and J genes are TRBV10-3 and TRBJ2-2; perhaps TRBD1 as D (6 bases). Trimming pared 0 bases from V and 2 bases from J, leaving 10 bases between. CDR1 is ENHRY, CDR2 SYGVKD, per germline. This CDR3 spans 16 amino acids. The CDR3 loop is CAISESGTLNTGELFF. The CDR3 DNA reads TGTGCCATCAGTGAGTCGGGGACACTAAACACCGGGGAGCTGTTTTTT.

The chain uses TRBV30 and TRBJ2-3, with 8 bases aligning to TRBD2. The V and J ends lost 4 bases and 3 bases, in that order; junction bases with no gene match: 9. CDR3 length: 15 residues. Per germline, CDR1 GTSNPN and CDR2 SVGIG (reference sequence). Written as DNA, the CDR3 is TGTGCCTGGATACCCAGCGGGAGAGGGACAGATACGCAGTATTTT. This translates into CAWIPSGRGTDTQYF.

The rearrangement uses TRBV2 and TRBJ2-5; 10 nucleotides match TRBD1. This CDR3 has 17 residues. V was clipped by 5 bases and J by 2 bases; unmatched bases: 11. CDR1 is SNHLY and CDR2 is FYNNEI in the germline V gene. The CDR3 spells CASSYRDRGLFQETQYF. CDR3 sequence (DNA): TGTGCCAGCAGTTATCGGGACAGGGGATTGTTTCAAGAGACCCAGTACTTC.

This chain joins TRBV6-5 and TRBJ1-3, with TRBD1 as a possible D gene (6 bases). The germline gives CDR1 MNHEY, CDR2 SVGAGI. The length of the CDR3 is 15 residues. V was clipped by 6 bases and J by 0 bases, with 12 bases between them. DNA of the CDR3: TGTGCCAGCAGCAATACAGGGAGCTCTGGAAACACCATATATTTT. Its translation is CASSNTGSSGNTIYF.

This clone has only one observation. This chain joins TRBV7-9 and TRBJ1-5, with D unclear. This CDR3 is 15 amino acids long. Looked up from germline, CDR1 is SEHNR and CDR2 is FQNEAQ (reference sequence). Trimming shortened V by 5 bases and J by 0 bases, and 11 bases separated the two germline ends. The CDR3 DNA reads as TGTGCCAGCAGCCCCGGGGTGGGTAGCAATCAGCCCCAGCATTTT. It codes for CASSPGVGSNQPQHF.

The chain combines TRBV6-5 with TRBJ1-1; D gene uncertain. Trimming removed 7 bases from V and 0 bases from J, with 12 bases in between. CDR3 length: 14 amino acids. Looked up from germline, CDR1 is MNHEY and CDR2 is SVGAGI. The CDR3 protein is CASTPEIMNTEAFF. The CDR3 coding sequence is TGTGCCAGCACTCCGGAGATCATGAACACTGAAGCTTTCTTT.

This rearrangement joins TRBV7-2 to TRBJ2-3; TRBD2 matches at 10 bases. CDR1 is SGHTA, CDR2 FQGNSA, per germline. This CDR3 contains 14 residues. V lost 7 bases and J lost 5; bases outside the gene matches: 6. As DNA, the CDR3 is TGTGCCAGCACCCCTGGGACTAGCGTAGATACGCAGTATTTT. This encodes CASTPGTSVDTQYF.

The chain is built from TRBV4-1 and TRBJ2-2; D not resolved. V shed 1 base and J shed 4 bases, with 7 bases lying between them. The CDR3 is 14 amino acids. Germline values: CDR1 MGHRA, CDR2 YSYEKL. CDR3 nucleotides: TGCGCCAGCAGCCAAGGGCAGGTCACCGGGGAGCTGTTTTTT. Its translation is CASSQGQVTGELFF.

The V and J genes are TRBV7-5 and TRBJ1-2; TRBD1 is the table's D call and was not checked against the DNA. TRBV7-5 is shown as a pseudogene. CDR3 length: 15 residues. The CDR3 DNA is TGTGCCAGAAGCTTAGAGCATCAGGGGAGCTATGGCTACACCTTC. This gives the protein CARSLEHQGSYGYTF.

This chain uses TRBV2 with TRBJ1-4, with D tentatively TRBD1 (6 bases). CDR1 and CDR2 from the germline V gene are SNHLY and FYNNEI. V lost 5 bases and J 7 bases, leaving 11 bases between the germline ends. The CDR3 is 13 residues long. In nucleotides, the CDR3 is TGTGCCAGCAGTATTAACAGGGTTGAAAAACTGTTTTTT. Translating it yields CASSINRVEKLFF.

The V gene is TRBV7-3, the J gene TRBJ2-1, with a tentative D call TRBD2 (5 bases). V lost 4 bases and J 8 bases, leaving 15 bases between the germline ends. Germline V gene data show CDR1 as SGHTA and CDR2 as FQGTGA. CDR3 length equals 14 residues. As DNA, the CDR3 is TGTGCCAGCAGCTCCGGCCAACTAGGAGATGAGCAGTTCTTC. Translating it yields CASSSGQLGDEQFF. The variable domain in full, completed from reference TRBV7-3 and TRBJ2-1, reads GAGVSQTPSNKVTEKGKYVELRCDPISGHTALYWYRQSLGQGPEFLIYFQGTGAADDSGLPNDRFFAVRPEGSVSTLKIQRTERGDSAVYLCASSSGQLGDEQFFGPGTRLTVL.

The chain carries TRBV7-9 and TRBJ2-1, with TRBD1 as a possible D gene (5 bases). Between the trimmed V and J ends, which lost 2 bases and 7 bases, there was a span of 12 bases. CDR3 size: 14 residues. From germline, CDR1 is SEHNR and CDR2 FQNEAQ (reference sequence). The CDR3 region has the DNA TGTGCCAGCAGCTTACAGGCAGGGTGGAATGAGCAGTTCTTC. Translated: CASSLQAGWNEQFF.

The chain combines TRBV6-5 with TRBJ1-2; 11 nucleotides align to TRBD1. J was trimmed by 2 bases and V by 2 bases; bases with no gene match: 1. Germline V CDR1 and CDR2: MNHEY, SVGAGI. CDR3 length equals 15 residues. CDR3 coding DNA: TGTGCCAGCAGTTACGGGGACAGGGGGAACTATGGCTACACCTTC. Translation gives CASSYGDRGNYGYTF.

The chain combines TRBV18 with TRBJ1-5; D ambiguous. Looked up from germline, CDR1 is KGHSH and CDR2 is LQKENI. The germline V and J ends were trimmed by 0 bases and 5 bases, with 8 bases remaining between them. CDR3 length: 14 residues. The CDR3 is CASSPPGSDQPQHF. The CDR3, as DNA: TGTGCCAGCTCACCACCCGGGTCCGATCAGCCCCAGCATTTT.

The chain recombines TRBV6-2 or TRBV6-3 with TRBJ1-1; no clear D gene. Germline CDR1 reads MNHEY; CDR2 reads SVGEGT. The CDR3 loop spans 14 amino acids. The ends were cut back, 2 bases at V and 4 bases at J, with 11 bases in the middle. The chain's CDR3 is CASSYGMGGTEAFF. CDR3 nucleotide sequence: TGTGCCAGCAGTTACGGGATGGGAGGCACTGAAGCTTTCTTT.

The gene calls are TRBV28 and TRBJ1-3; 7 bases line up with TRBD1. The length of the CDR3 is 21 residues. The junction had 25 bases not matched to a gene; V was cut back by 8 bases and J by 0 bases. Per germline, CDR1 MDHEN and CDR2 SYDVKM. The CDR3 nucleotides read TGTGCCAGCGAGGGCGCTTACGCAGGGGGACCCTCAGCTTCCTCTGGAAACACCATATATTTT. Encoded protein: CASEGAYAGGPSASSGNTIYF.

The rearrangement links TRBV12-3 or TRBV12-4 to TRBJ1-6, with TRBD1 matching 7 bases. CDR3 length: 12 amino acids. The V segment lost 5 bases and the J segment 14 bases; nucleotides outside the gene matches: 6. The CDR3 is CASSLGQATLHF. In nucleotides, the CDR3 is TGTGCCAGCAGTCTCGGACAGGCGACCCTCCACTTT.

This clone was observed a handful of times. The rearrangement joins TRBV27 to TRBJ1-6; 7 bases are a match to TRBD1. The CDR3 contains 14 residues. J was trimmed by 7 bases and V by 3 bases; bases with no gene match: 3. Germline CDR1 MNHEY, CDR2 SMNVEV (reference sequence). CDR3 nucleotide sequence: TGTGCCAGCAGTTTTGGGACAGCCAATTCACCCCTCCACTTT. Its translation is CASSFGTANSPLHF.

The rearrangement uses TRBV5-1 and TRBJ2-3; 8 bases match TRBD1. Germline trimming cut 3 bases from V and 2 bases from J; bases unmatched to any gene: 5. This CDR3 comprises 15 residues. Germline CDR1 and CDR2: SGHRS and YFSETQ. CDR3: CASSSGQGPTDTQYF. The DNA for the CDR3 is TGCGCCAGCAGCTCCGGACAGGGACCCACAGATACGCAGTATTTT.

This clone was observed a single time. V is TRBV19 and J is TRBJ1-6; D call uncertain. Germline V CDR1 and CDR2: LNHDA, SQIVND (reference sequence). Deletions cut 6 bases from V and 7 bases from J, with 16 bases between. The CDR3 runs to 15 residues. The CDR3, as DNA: TGTGCCAGTAGCTCTCTCGGGAATGGCAATTCACCCCTCCACTTT. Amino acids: CASSSLGNGNSPLHF.

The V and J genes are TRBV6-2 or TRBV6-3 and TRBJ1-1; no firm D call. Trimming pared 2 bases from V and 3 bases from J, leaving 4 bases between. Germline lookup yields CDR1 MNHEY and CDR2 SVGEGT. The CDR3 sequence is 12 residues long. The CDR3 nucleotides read TGTGCCAGCAGTTACCCCTACACTGAAGCTTTCTTT. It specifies CASSYPYTEAFF.

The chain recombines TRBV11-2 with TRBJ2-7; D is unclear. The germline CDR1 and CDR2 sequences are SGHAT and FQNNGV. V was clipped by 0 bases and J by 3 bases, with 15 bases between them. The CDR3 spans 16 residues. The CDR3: CASSLELDRVFYEQYF. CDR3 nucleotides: TGTGCCAGCAGCTTAGAGTTAGACCGGGTGTTCTACGAGCAGTACTTC.

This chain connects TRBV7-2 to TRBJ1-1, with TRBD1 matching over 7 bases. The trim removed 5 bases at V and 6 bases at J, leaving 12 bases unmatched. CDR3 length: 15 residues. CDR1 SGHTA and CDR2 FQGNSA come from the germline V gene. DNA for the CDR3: TGTGCCAGCAGCCCACACAGACAGGGTGGCGCTGAAGCTTTCTTT. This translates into CASSPHRQGGAEAFF. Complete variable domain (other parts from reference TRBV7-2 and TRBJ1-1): GAGVSQSPSNKVTEKGKDVELRCDPISGHTALYWYRQSLGQGLEFLIYFQGNSAPDKSGLPSDRFSAERTGGSVSTLTIQRTQQEDSAVYLCASSPHRQGGAEAFFGQGTRLTVV.

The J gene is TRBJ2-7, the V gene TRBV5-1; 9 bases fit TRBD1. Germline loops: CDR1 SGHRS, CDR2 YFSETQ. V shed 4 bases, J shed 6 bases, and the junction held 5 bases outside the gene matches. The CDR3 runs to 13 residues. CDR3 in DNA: TGCGCCAGCAGCGTCGGGACAGGGAGCGAGCAGTACTTC. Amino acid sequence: CASSVGTGSEQYF.